The sequence of this T cell receptor (beta chain) was determined in a study of T-cell memory formation after mild COVID-19. Study-wide context: Among the donors, TCR clusters were largely specific to each donor. Study outcomes and limitations: Within pre-infection memory, some responding clones were found, suggesting cross-reactive memory joined. Day 15 to 85 contracting clones showed balanced CD4/CD8; later expanders leaned CD4+.

Constant-segment-primed 5'RACE gave TCR alpha and TCR beta cDNA libraries with sample barcodes and UMIs. A single record per CDR3 protein comes from TCRdb applying MiXCR to the 5' RACE reads. The sample includes a few hundred thousand distinct CDR3 sequences, around 28% of them seen just once. V was clipped by 6 bases and J by 4 bases; unmatched bases: 9. CDR3 size: 15 residues. The V gene's germline CDR1 is SQVTM and CDR2 ANQGSEA. This clonotype was counted between two and nine times. Its antigen is undetermined. Sample: PBMCs or a T cell subset sorted from them (not recorded which). The V call is TRBV29-1, the J call TRBJ2-2; TRBD1 agrees at 9 bases. The receptor comes from an adult woman who had mild COVID-19 (a few samples of this study predate the infection). Cell type and time point are not known. CDR3: CSVARTGDLTGELFF. In DNA form, the CDR3 reads TGCAGCGTCGCCCGGACAGGGGACCTCACCGGGGAGCTGTTTTTT.